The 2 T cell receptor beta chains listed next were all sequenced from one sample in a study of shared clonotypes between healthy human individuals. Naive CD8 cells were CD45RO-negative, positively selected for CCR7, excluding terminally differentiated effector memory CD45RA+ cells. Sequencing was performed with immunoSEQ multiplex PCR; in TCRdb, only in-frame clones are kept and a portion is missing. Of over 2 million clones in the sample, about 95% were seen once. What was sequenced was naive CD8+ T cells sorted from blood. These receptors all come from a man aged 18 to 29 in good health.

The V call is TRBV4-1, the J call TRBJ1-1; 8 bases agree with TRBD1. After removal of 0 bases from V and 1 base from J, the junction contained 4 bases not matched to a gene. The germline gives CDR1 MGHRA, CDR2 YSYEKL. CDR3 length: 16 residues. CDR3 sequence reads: CASSQDPGQGNTEAFF. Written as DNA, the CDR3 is TGCGCCAGCAGCCAAGACCCCGGACAGGGGAACACTGAAGCTTTCTTT.

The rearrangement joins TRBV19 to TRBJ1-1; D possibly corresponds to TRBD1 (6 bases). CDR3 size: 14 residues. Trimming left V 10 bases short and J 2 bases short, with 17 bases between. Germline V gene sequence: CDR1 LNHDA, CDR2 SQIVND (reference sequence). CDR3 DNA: TGTGCCACTAAAATCCGGGACACTAACACTGAAGCTTTCTTT. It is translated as CATKIRDTNTEAFF.